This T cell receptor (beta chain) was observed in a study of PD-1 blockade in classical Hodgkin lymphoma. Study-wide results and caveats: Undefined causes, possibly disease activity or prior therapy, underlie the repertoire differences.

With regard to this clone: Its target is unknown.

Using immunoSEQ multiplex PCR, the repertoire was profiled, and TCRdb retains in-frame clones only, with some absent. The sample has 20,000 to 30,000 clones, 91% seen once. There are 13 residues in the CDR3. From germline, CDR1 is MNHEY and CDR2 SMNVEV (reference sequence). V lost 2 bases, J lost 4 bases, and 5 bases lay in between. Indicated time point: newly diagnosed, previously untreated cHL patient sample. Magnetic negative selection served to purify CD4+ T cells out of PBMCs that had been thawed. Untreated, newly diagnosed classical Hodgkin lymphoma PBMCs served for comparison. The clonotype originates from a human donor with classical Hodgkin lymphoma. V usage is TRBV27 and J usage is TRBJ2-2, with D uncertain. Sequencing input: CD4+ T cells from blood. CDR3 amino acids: CASSLEATGELFF. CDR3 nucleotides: TGTGCCAGCAGTTTAGAGGCCACCGGGGAGCTGTTTTTT.